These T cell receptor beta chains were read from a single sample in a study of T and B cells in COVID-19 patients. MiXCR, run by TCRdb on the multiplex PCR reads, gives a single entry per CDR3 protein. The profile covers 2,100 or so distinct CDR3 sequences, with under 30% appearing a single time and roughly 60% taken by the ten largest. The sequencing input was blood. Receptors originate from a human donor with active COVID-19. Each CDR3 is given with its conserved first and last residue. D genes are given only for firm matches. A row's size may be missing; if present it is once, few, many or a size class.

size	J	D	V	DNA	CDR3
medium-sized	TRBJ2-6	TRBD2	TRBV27	TGTGCCAGCTCTCCGGGAGGACTAGCGGGGGTCCTAGCCAACGTCCTGACTTTC	CASSPGGLAGVLANVLTF
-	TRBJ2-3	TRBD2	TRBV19	TGTGCCAGTTTAATAACGAGCGGGAGTGGCACAGATACGCAGTATTTT	CASLITSGSGTDTQYF
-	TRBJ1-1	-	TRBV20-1	TGCAGTGCCGCTCAGAGCCACCGTCCTGAAGCTTTCTTT	CSAAQSHRPEAFF
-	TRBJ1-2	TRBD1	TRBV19	TGTGCCAGTAGTCAGAGACAGGGGTTCGGCTACACCTTC	CASSQRQGFGYTF
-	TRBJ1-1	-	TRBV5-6	TGTGCCAGCAGCTTGGTTCGGAGGCTAAGCAGTACGGACACTGAAGCTTTCTTT	CASSLVRRLSSTDTEAFF
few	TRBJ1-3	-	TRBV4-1	TGCGCCAGCAGCCAAGCAGGGGTGAGAAACACCATATATTTT	CASSQAGVRNTIYF
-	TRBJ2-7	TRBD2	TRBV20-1	TGCAGTGCTAGTCTTCGGGGGACTAGAACCTACGAGCAGTACTTC	CSASLRGTRTYEQYF
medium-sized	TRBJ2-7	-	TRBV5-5	TGTGCCAGCAGCTTGACTGGAGACACCTACGAGCAGTACTTC	CASSLTGDTYEQYF
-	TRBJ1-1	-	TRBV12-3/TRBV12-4	TGTGCCAGCAGTTTCCGGACTAACACTGAAGCTTTCTTT	CASSFRTNTEAFF
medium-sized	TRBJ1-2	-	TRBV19	TGTGCCAGTACCGGGGACGGTCGATATGGCTACACCTTC	CASTGDGRYGYTF
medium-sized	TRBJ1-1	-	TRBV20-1	TGCAGTGCTAGAGATGTAGACAGGCCGAACACTGAAGCTTTCTTT	CSARDVDRPNTEAFF
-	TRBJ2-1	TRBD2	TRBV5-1	TGTGCCAGCAGCCCGACTAGCGGGAGGGCCAATGAGCAGTTCTTC	CASSPTSGRANEQFF
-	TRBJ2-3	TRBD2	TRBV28	TGTGCCAGCAGGTCTAGCGGGAGTGGCACAGATACGCAGTATTTT	CASRSSGSGTDTQYF
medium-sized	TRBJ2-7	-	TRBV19	TGTGCCAGTAGTAAGGAGAGCTCCTACGAGCAGTACTTC	CASSKESSYEQYF
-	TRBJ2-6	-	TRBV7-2	TGTGCCAGCAGCTTAGGTATCGGCGGGACCTCTGGGGCCAACGTCCTGACTTTC	CASSLGIGGTSGANVLTF
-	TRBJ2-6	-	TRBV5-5	TGCGCCAGCAGCCTGGTGGCTGGGGCCAACGTCCTGACTTTC	CASSLVAGANVLTF
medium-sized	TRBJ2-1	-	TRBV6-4	TGTGCCAGCAGGTCTCGGGATAGTCTTCAGTTCTTC	CASRSRDSLQFF
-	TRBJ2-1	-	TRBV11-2	TGTGCCAGCAGTGTAGGCTCCTACAATGAGCAGTTCTTC	CASSVGSYNEQFF
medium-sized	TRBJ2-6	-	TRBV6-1	TGTGCCAGCAGTGAAATGGGGCAGTGGGGCTCTGGGGCCAACGTCCTGACTTTC	CASSEMGQWGSGANVLTF
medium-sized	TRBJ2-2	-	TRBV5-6	TGTGCCAGCAACGAAAGGGCCCAGAAGAACACCGGGGAGCTGTTTTTT	CASNERAQKNTGELFF
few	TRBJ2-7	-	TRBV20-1	TGCAGTGCTAGAAGTACGCAGGGGTCCTACGAGCAGTACTTC	CSARSTQGSYEQYF
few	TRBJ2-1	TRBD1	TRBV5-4	TGTGCCAGCAGCTTGCCTGGGACAGGATTTTACAATGAGCAGTTCTTC	CASSLPGTGFYNEQFF
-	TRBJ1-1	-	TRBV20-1	TGCAGTGCTAGACTGTCAGGGGTTACTGAAGCTTTCTTT	CSARLSGVTEAFF
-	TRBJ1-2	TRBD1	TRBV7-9	TGTGCCAGCAGCTTAGCCGGGACAGGGTACTATGGCTACACCTTC	CASSLAGTGYYGYTF
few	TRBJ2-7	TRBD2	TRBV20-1	TGCAGTGCTAGACCCCCCGGGGTAGCGGGGACCTACGAGCAGTACTTC	CSARPPGVAGTYEQYF
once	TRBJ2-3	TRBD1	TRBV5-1	TGCGCCAGCAGCTTGGCGGACAGGGGGCACGACTCCCCAGATACGCAGTATTTT	CASSLADRGHDSPDTQYF
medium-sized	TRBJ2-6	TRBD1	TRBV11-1	TGTGCCAGCAGCTACACTACAGGGGCAGGGGCCAACGTCCTGACTTTC	CASSYTTGAGANVLTF
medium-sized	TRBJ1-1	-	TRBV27	TGTGCCAGCAGAGACCCCTTAGTGAACACTGAAGCTTTCTTT	CASRDPLVNTEAFF
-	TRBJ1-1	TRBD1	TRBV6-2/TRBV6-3	TGTGCCAGCCAGGGGACAGTAACTGAAGCTTTCTTT	CASQGTVTEAFF
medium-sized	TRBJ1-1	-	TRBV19	TGTGCCAGTAGTCGCCAATGGGGTGAAGCTTTCTTT	CASSRQWGEAFF
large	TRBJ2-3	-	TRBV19	TGTGCCAGTAGCGGAAGGAACACAGATACGCAGTATTTT	CASSGRNTDTQYF
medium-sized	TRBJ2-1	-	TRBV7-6	TGTGCCAGCAGCTTAGCGGGGTGGAATGAGCAGTTCTTC	CASSLAGWNEQFF
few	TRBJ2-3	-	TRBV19	TGTGCCAGTAGTGCGGGACAGCTTAGCACAGATACGCAGTATTTT	CASSAGQLSTDTQYF